The rows below give T cell receptor beta chains drawn from one sample of a study of blood T cell repertoires in COVID-19. TCRdb's copy holds only in-frame clones and misses some; the assay was immunoSEQ multiplex PCR. The repertoire has more than 300,000 clones, more than 75% of them found once; the top ten carry more than 1%. The sequencing input was PBMCs or T cells enriched from blood (not recorded which). Receptors were obtained from a woman aged 18-30 years who had recovered from COVID-19. Both conserved end residues are part of each CDR3. The D gene is left open where the match is weak. Size tells how often a clone was seen (once, few, many) or the class of an expanded clone, and some rows leave it out.

clone size	V gene	J gene	D gene	CDR3 protein	CDR3 DNA
NA	TRBV5-1	TRBJ2-2	NA	CASSEDGGNGELFF	TGCGCCAGCAGCGAGGATGGGGGGAACGGGGAGCTGTTTTTT
NA	TRBV7-2	TRBJ1-6	NA	CASSLRGQQNSPLHF	TGTGCCAGCAGCTTACGTGGACAGCAGAATTCACCCCTCCACTTT
NA	TRBV27	TRBJ2-1	TRBD1	CASRALGDRGYNEQFF	TGTGCCAGCAGGGCGCTAGGGGACAGGGGTTACAATGAGCAGTTCTTC
few	TRBV30	TRBJ2-1	NA	CAWSPRNEQFF	TGTGCCTGGAGTCCCCGCAATGAGCAGTTCTTC
NA	TRBV30	TRBJ2-5	NA	CAREISRETQYF	TGTGCCAGAGAGATAAGTCGAGAGACCCAGTACTTC
NA	TRBV6-6	TRBJ1-1	NA	CASSYSGEENTEAFF	TGTGCCAGCAGTTACTCGGGGGAGGAGAACACTGAAGCTTTCTTT
NA	TRBV5-6	TRBJ1-3	NA	CASSRRPQINTIYF	TGTGCCAGCAGCCGGAGGCCACAAATAAACACCATATATTTT
NA	TRBV9	TRBJ2-3	TRBD1	CASSWPQGAPTDTQYF	TGTGCCAGCAGCTGGCCACAGGGGGCCCCCACAGATACGCAGTATTTT
NA	TRBV27	TRBJ2-7	NA	CASSYRGSYEQYF	TGTGCCAGCAGTTATCGGGGGTCCTACGAGCAGTACTTC
NA	TRBV7-9	TRBJ2-7	TRBD2	CASSSTSGAYEQYF	TGTGCCAGCAGCTCGACTAGCGGGGCCTACGAGCAGTACTTC
few	TRBV19	TRBJ1-5	NA	CASIGFGDAGQPQHF	TGTGCCAGTATTGGGTTTGGGGATGCGGGTCAGCCCCAGCATTTT
NA	TRBV5-1	TRBJ2-3	NA	CASSPGVGGTDTQYF	TGCGCCAGCAGCCCAGGTGTCGGTGGCACAGATACGCAGTATTTT
NA	TRBV9	TRBJ2-7	NA	CASSVAGEGEQYF	TGTGCCAGCAGCGTCGCAGGGGAGGGCGAGCAGTACTTC
once	TRBV6-2/TRBV6-3	TRBJ2-3	TRBD2	CASTPLAGLSTDTQYF	TGTGCCAGCACCCCTCTAGCGGGACTCAGCACAGATACGCAGTATTTT
once	TRBV6-2/TRBV6-3	TRBJ2-5	NA	CASSPIRGQETQYF	TGTGCCAGCAGTCCAATCCGGGGCCAAGAGACCCAGTACTTC
NA	TRBV6-5	TRBJ2-3	NA	CASSFSPAAGTDTQYF	TGTGCCAGCAGTTTCAGCCCTGCGGCGGGGACAGATACGCAGTATTTT
NA	TRBV19	TRBJ1-2	NA	CASSTGYGYTF	TGTGCCAGTAGTACCGGGTATGGCTACACCTTC
NA	TRBV30	TRBJ1-1	NA	CAWSSRSNTEAFF	TGTGCCTGGAGTTCCCGGTCGAACACTGAAGCTTTCTTT
NA	TRBV25-1	TRBJ1-3	NA	CASSDGSSGNTIYF	TGTGCCAGCAGTGACGGGAGTTCCGGAAACACCATATATTTT
NA	TRBV6-5	TRBJ1-1	NA	CASTEWGGPEAFF	TGTGCCAGCACCGAATGGGGGGGCCCTGAAGCTTTCTTT
NA	TRBV9	TRBJ2-3	NA	CASSPQVSDTQYF	TGTGCCAGCAGCCCGCAGGTCTCAGATACGCAGTATTTT
NA	TRBV4-3	TRBJ1-1	NA	CASSHLSQGSTEAFF	TGCGCCAGCAGCCACCTTAGCCAGGGGAGCACTGAAGCTTTCTTT
few	TRBV6-5	TRBJ1-1	NA	CASTLRGGVTEAFF	TGTGCCAGCACCCTACGGGGGGGAGTCACTGAAGCTTTCTTT
once	TRBV5-1	TRBJ1-2	NA	CASSLEWADRNYGYTF	TGCGCCAGCAGCTTGGAGTGGGCCGATAGAAACTATGGCTACACCTTC
few	TRBV11-1	TRBJ2-7	TRBD2	CASSGASGYEQYF	TGTGCCAGCAGCGGGGCTAGCGGCTACGAGCAGTACTTC
NA	TRBV19	TRBJ1-1	NA	CASSVGHGYTEAFF	TGTGCCAGTAGTGTCGGACACGGCTACACTGAAGCTTTCTTT
NA	TRBV7-9	TRBJ2-7	TRBD1	CASSLGQVPYEQYF	TGTGCCAGCAGCTTGGGACAGGTCCCCTACGAGCAGTACTTC
NA	TRBV7-3	TRBJ1-2	NA	CASSRTGAGEGGYTF	TGTGCCAGCAGCCGAACAGGAGCCGGAGAAGGTGGCTACACCTTC
few	TRBV2	TRBJ1-2	NA	CATRDQGGGGYTF	TGTGCCACCCGGGACCAGGGTGGGGGGGGCTACACCTTC
NA	TRBV9	TRBJ1-2	TRBD1	CASSVAKGQGSGGYTF	TGTGCCAGCAGCGTGGCTAAAGGACAGGGTTCGGGCGGCTACACCTTC
NA	TRBV28	TRBJ2-7	NA	CASSYSKMVYEQYF	TGTGCCAGCAGTTACTCGAAGATGGTTTACGAGCAGTACTTC
once	TRBV5-1	TRBJ1-6	TRBD1	CASSLGDRALSPLHF	TGCGCCAGCAGCTTGGGGGACAGGGCTTTATCACCCCTCCACTTT
NA	TRBV9	TRBJ1-5	NA	CASSPREGLQPQHF	TGTGCCAGCAGCCCTCGGGAGGGCCTTCAGCCCCAGCATTTT